This TCR beta chain was recorded in a study of graft-versus-host responses after intestinal transplantation. Across the whole study: Induction with anti-thymocyte globulin, then tacrolimus and steroids for around three years, was given to all recipients.

The trim removed 0 bases at V and 2 bases at J, leaving 7 bases unmatched. Germline values: CDR1 GTSNPN, CDR2 SVGIG (reference sequence). The length of the CDR3 is 17 residues. This clone occurred a few times. No antigen is known for it. TCRdb's table, derived via immunoSEQ multiplex PCR, lists solely in-frame clones and lacks some. The table records under 150,000 clones, just over 90% of them present only once. This receptor was taken from a human donor who received an intestinal transplant. Source: unstimulated CD4+ T cells sorted from spleen or lymph node cells, taken before intestinal transplant. V usage is TRBV30 and J usage is TRBJ1-3; 10 nucleotides align to TRBD1. The CDR3 DNA reads as TGTGCCTGGAGTGTCAGCCGGGACAGGGGAACTGGAAACACCATATATTTT. Its translation is CAWSVSRDRGTGNTIYF.